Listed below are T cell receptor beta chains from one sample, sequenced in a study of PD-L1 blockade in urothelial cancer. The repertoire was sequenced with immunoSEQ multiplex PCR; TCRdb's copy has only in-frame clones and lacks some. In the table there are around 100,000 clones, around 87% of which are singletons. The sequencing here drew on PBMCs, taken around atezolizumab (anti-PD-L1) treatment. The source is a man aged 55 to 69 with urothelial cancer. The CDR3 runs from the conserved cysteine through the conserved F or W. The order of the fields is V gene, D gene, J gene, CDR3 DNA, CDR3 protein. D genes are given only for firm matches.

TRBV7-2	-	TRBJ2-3	TGTGCCAGCAGCTTAGAGGGGAATACGCAGTATTTT	CASSLEGNTQYF
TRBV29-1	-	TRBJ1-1	TGCAGCGTGGGACTGACGAACACTGAAGCTTTCTTT	CSVGLTNTEAFF
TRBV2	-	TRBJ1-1	TGTGCCAGCAGTGAAAGGGGCGGCTCGAACACTGAAGCTTTCTTT	CASSERGGSNTEAFF
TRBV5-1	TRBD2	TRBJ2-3	TGCGCCAGCAGCCCTGGGACTAGCGGGGGGGCCGTAGATACGCAGTATTTT	CASSPGTSGGAVDTQYF
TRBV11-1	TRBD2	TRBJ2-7	TGTGCCAGCACCCGGGGGGAGTCAGCCTACGAGCAGTACTTC	CASTRGESAYEQYF
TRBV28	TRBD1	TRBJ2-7	TGTGCCAGCACCCCCGCCGGGGCAGGGGGCGAGCAGTACTTC	CASTPAGAGGEQYF
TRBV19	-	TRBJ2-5	TGTGCCAGTAGTGGGGGCAGGGCAAAGACCCAGTACTTC	CASSGGRAKTQYF
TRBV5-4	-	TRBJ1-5	TGTGCCAGCAGCTTGGACGGGGGGGCCGGCAATCAGCCCCAGCATTTT	CASSLDGGAGNQPQHF
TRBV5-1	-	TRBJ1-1	TGCGCCAGCACCCTACAGGGTGACACTGAAGCTTTCTTT	CASTLQGDTEAFF
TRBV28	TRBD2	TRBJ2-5	TGTGCCAGCAGACCGGGACTAGCGGGGGGGAAGACCCAGTACTTC	CASRPGLAGGKTQYF
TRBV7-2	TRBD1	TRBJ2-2	TGTGCCAGCAACAGACAGGGCGGCAACACCGGGGAGCTGTTTTTT	CASNRQGGNTGELFF
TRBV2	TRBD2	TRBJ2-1	TGTCAAGTGGGGGGGTCCCTCAATGAGCAGTTCTTC	CQVGGSLNEQFF
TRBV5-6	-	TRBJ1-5	TGTGCCAGCAGCTTGGCCGGAACGGGAAATCAGCCCCAGCATTTT	CASSLAGTGNQPQHF
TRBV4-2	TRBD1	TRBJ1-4	TGTGCCAGCAGCTCCCGGACAGGGGTCGAAAAACTGTTTTTT	CASSSRTGVEKLFF
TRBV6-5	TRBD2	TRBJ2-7	TGTGCCAGCAGTTATCAAGCGGGAGCCCCCTACGAGCAGTACTTC	CASSYQAGAPYEQYF
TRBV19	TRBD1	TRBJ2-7	TGTGCCAGTAACAGGGGGACAGGGACCCACGAGCAGTACTTC	CASNRGTGTHEQYF
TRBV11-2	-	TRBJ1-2	TGTGCCAGCAGCCCCCCGGGGGGCGGCTACACCTTC	CASSPPGGGYTF
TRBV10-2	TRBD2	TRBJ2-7	TGCGCCAGCAGTGAGTCGGCTAGCGGGCACCTCTACGAGCAGTACTTC	CASSESASGHLYEQYF
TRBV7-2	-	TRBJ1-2	TGTGCCAGCAGCTCTATCCCGGGGAGTGGGGGCTACACCTTC	CASSSIPGSGGYTF
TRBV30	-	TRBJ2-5	TGTGCCTGGCCTAGCGTTGAAGAGACCCAGTACTTC	CAWPSVEETQYF
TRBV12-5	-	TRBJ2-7	TGTGCTAGTGGCCGGGAAGACGAGCAGTACTTC	CASGREDEQYF
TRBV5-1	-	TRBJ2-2	TGCGCCAGCGCCGGGGGCGGGGGAGACACCGGGGAGCTGTTTTTT	CASAGGGGDTGELFF
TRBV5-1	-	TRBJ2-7	TGCGCCAGCAGCTTGGGAGGGACAAGAGATACGCAGCAGTACTTC	CASSLGGTRDTQQYF
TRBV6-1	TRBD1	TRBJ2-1	TGTGCCAGCAGTGGCCGGGACAGGTTGGGGTACAATGAGCAGTTCTTC	CASSGRDRLGYNEQFF
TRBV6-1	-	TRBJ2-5	TGTGCCAGCAGTGAAAGGCAGGGATCGTCCGGGGAGACCCAGTACTTC	CASSERQGSSGETQYF